This T cell receptor beta chain is from a study of T-cell memory formation after mild COVID-19. General study findings and limits: The study found balanced CD4/CD8 in clones contracting day 15 to 85 and a CD4+ lean in later expanders. Second-wave clones peaking on day 37 lacked confirmed SARS-CoV-2 specificity. Cross-reactive memory appears to have joined, as suggested by some responding clones showing up in pre-infection memory.

Trimming pared 1 base from V and 6 bases from J, leaving 11 bases between. Germline V gene lookup returns CDR1 SGHRS and CDR2 YFSETQ. This CDR3 comprises 13 residues. 5'RACE with constant-segment primers built TCRalpha and TCRbeta cDNA libraries with UMIs. MiXCR, applied by TCRdb to the 5' RACE reads, yields one record per CDR3 protein. The data hold 400,000 to 500,000 distinct CDR3 sequences, with 20% observed a single time. Comment on this clonotype: Antigen unknown.

V and J are TRBV5-1 and TRBJ2-7; D unclear. Sequencing input: PBMCs or a T cell subset sorted from them (not recorded which). The sequence was obtained from an adult woman who had mild COVID-19 (a few samples of this study predate the infection). Cell type and time point are not known. The CDR3 protein is CASSLHGEGEQYF. The CDR3 DNA follows: TGCGCCAGCAGCTTGCATGGGGAAGGCGAGCAGTACTTC.